A single sample is the source of the 12 T cell receptor beta chains below, sequenced in a study of neurological immune-mediated disorders. TCRdb re-analysed the 5' RACE reads in MiXCR, keeping a single row per CDR3 protein. The sample lists more than 40,000 distinct CDR3 sequences, around 3.3% occurring once. Specimen: PBMCs. Source of these receptors: a woman aged 45-65 years with multiple sclerosis.

This clonotype has a count of ten or more. The V gene is TRBV7-6, the J gene TRBJ2-1, with 10 bases that match TRBD2. Per germline, CDR1 SGHVS and CDR2 FNYEAQ. The CDR3 runs 21 residues. After removal of 0 bases from V and 0 bases from J, the junction contained 14 bases not matched to a gene. The CDR3 spells CASSLAGSGRVGISSYNEQFF. The CDR3, as DNA: TGTGCCAGCAGCTTAGCGGGCAGCGGGAGGGTGGGAATAAGCTCCTACAATGAGCAGTTCTTC.

This clonotype was observed at least ten times. The V and J genes are TRBV11-1 and TRBJ2-5; D ambiguous. Germline assignment: CDR1 SGHAT and CDR2 FQDESV (reference sequence). Trimming pared 1 base from V and 1 base from J, leaving 10 bases between. The CDR3 covers 15 residues. CDR3 residues: CASSLVTGSQETQYF. CDR3 bases: TGTGCCAGCAGCTTAGTAACGGGCAGCCAAGAGACCCAGTACTTC.

This clonotype was observed at least ten times. This chain joins TRBV5-4 and TRBJ2-2; TRBD1 matches at 9 bases. This CDR3 contains 16 residues. Germline V gene data show CDR1 as SGHNT and CDR2 as YYREEE (reference sequence). V lost 5 bases to trimming and J lost 1 base; unmatched junction nucleotides: 6. The CDR3 DNA reads as TGTGCCAGCAGTTTCTACAGGGGGCGGAACACCGGGGAGCTGTTTTTT. Translated, it gives CASSFYRGRNTGELFF.

Remarks on this clonotype: A read error may produce the germline difference seen at one junction end. The chain has TRBV5-7 and TRBJ1-5; D is ambiguous. TRBV5-7 is an ORF, and what it does is uncertain. The CDR3 sequence is 14 residues long. CDR3 residues: CASSQTMGSQHQHF. DNA of the CDR3: TGTGCCAGCAGCCAAACGATGGGTTCTCAGCACCAGCATTTT.

This clonotype was counted ten times or more. The chain carries TRBV20-1 and TRBJ2-3; possible D gene TRBD2, 6 bases. The V end lost 2 bases, the J end lost 6 bases, and 12 bases lay between the germline ends. Per germline, CDR1 DFQATT and CDR2 SNEGSKA (reference sequence). The CDR3 has 13 amino acids. This CDR3 is CSARPGLIDTQYF. The CDR3 DNA sequence: TGCAGTGCTAGACCGGGACTGATCGATACGCAGTATTTT.

This clonotype was seen at least ten times. The gene calls are TRBV5-6 and TRBJ1-5, with D possibly being TRBD1 (5 bases). The V and J ends lost 0 bases and 9 bases respectively, with 16 bases between them. This CDR3 region has 15 residues. Germline lookup yields CDR1 SGHDT and CDR2 YYEEEE. CDR3 protein: CASSLASVGVAPQHF. CDR3 bases: TGTGCCAGCAGCTTGGCCAGCGTAGGGGTTGCGCCCCAGCATTTT.

This clonotype was detected ten times or more. The chain joins TRBV5-1 to TRBJ2-1; 7 bases line up with TRBD2. The CDR3 has 16 residues. The V gene's germline CDR1 is SGHRS and CDR2 YFSETQ. Germline trimming cut 2 bases from V and 0 bases from J; bases unmatched to any gene: 5. This CDR3 reads CASSLLATSSYNEQFF. The CDR3 DNA follows: TGCGCCAGCAGCTTACTAGCGACGAGCTCCTACAATGAGCAGTTCTTC.

The sample holds a few counts of this clonotype. The genes are TRBV29-1 and TRBJ2-1; 8 nucleotides match TRBD1. CDR1 is SQVTM and CDR2 is ANQGSEA in the germline V gene. V shed 6 bases and J 2 bases; nucleotides not matched to a gene: 3. The CDR3 is made up of 13 amino acids. The chain's CDR3 is CSVRQGTYNEQFF. The CDR3 DNA follows: TGCAGCGTACGACAGGGGACCTACAATGAGCAGTTCTTC.

This clonotype was seen repeatedly, ten times or more. This chain joins TRBV5-1 and TRBJ1-1, with D unresolved. The CDR3 runs 15 residues. V lost 0 bases and J 4 bases, leaving 13 bases between the germline ends. Germline V lookup: CDR1 SGHRS, CDR2 YFSETQ. Written as DNA, the CDR3 is TGCGCCAGCAGCTTGGTTGGCGGGGAGGCCACTGAAGCTTTCTTT. It is translated as CASSLVGGEATEAFF.

This clonotype was recorded many times. The chain employs TRBV27 and TRBJ2-6; D unresolved. V shed 10 bases and J shed 0 bases, with 13 bases lying between them. Germline-derived CDR1 and CDR2 are MNHEY and SMNVEV (reference sequence). This CDR3 spans 15 amino acids. This CDR3 reads CAIVPRTSGANVLTF. The CDR3 nucleotides read TGTGCCATCGTCCCCCGGACCTCTGGGGCCAACGTCCTGACTTTC. The full variable domain, rest sourced from reference TRBV27 and TRBJ2-6, is EAQVTQNPRYLITVTGKKLTVTCSQNMNHEYMSWYRQDPGLGLRQIYYSMNVEVTDKGDVPEGYKVSRKEKRNFPLILESPSPNQTSLYFCAIVPRTSGANVLTFGAGSRLTVL.

This clonotype was counted at least ten times. The J gene is TRBJ2-5, the V gene TRBV6-5; D call uncertain. Germline V gene data show CDR1 as MNHEY and CDR2 as SVGAGI. The ends were cut back, 6 bases at V and 5 bases at J, with 13 bases in the middle. The CDR3 is 13 residues long. CDR3 DNA sequence: TGTGCCAGCAGCTCTCTTTTTCGGGAGACCCAGTACTTC. Encoded protein: CASSSLFRETQYF.

At least ten counts were recorded for this clonotype. The gene calls are TRBV24-1 and TRBJ1-5; D might be TRBD1 (5 bases). Germline values: CDR1 KGHDR, CDR2 SFDVKD. The CDR3 sequence is 15 residues long. V dropped 4 bases and J dropped 3 bases, with 12 bases sitting between them. The CDR3 DNA follows: TGTGCCACCAGTGACTCTGACAGCCTCAATCAGCCCCAGCATTTT. The encoded protein is CATSDSDSLNQPQHF.